Listed below are T cell receptor beta chains from one sample, sequenced in a study of liver allograft versus peripheral blood T cells. TCRdb used MiXCR to reprocess the reads, holding one entry per CDR3 protein. There are more than 6,000 distinct CDR3 sequences in the sample; roughly 15% occur only once, and around 7.6% lies in the top ten. The receptors originated from a human patient who had a liver transplant. Among the T cells, some may be from the graft donor. Both conserved end residues are part of each CDR3. A D gene is named only where the DNA matches it firmly. The size entry is marked missing in some rows and otherwise reads once, few, many or a size class.

V gene,clone size,J gene,D gene,CDR3 protein,CDR3 DNA
TRBV7-9,many,TRBJ1-3,-,CASSLPGSGSSGNTIYF,TGTGCCAGCAGCCTCCCGGGCTCGGGGTCGTCTGGAAACACCATATATTTT
TRBV7-9,medium-sized,TRBJ1-1,-,CASSSAGEGGVAFF,TGTGCCAGCAGCTCCGCAGGGGAGGGTGGGGTAGCTTTCTTT
TRBV20-1,-,TRBJ1-3,-,CSARDGRGSGNTIYF,TGCAGTGCTAGAGATGGTAGGGGCTCTGGAAACACCATATATTTT
TRBV6-5,medium-sized,TRBJ1-2,-,CASSYVQAYGYTF,TGTGCCAGCAGTTACGTGCAGGCCTATGGCTACACCTTC
TRBV19,medium-sized,TRBJ1-1,-,CASSIGSTVRNTEAFF,TGTGCCAGTAGTATTGGTTCAACGGTCAGAAACACTGAAGCTTTCTTT
TRBV6-6,medium-sized,TRBJ1-5,-,CASSFQGTFNQPQHF,TGTGCCAGCAGTTTTCAGGGGACTTTCAATCAGCCCCAGCATTTT
TRBV19,few,TRBJ2-5,-,CASSMRRGETQYF,TGTGCCAGTAGTATGAGGAGAGGAGAGACCCAGTACTTC
TRBV15,medium-sized,TRBJ1-1,-,CATSLPWGTEAFF,TGTGCCACCTCCCTCCCCTGGGGCACTGAAGCTTTCTTT
TRBV5-8,-,TRBJ2-6,-,CASSSGTGANVLTF,TGTGCCAGCAGCTCCGGGACTGGGGCCAACGTCCTGACTTTC
TRBV12-3/TRBV12-4,medium-sized,TRBJ1-2,TRBD1,CASSRTGQYGYTF,TGTGCCAGCAGTCGGACAGGGCAATATGGCTACACCTTC
TRBV20-1,-,TRBJ1-6,-,CSATDPWNSPLHF,TGCAGTGCTACCGATCCTTGGAATTCACCCCTCCACTTT
TRBV2,-,TRBJ1-2,TRBD1,CASSLTGGRGYTF,TGTGCCAGCAGTCTGACAGGGGGCAGGGGCTACACCTTC
TRBV3-2,-,TRBJ2-2,-,CASSPGWETANTGELFF,TGTGCCAGCAGCCCCGGATGGGAAACCGCGAACACCGGGGAGCTGTTTTTT
TRBV5-6,many,TRBJ1-4,-,CASSLGWALNEKLFF,TGTGCCAGCAGCTTAGGGTGGGCCTTAAATGAAAAACTGTTTTTT
TRBV6-6,many,TRBJ2-7,-,CASSPSKYEQYF,TGTGCCAGCAGCCCCTCTAAGTACGAGCAGTACTTC
TRBV6-6,many,TRBJ2-3,-,CASSPTTRPTDTQYF,TGTGCCAGCAGCCCCACTACTCGCCCTACAGATACGCAGTATTTT
TRBV20-1,-,TRBJ1-5,-,CSARDRGNQPQHF,TGCAGTGCTAGAGACAGGGGAAATCAGCCCCAGCATTTT
TRBV12-3/TRBV12-4,few,TRBJ1-6,-,CASSQGFYNSPLHF,TGTGCCAGCTCTCAGGGGTTCTATAATTCACCCCTCCACTTT
TRBV7-2,-,TRBJ1-2,-,CASSLGMGSWGYGYTF,TGTGCCAGCAGCTTAGGGATGGGGAGCTGGGGCTATGGCTACACCTTC
TRBV6-1,medium-sized,TRBJ1-1,-,CASSELGGRSWWVTF,TGTGCCAGCAGTGAATTGGGCGGGCGGTCATGGTGGGTGACCTTT
TRBV7-9,medium-sized,TRBJ1-4,-,CASSPYGGEEKLFF,TGTGCCAGCAGCCCTTACGGTGGGGAAGAAAAACTGTTTTTT
TRBV5-4,many,TRBJ1-6,-,CASSFITAGWNSPLHF,TGTGCCAGCAGCTTTATAACGGCAGGGTGGAATTCACCCCTCCACTTT
TRBV10-3,many,TRBJ2-3,TRBD2,CAISGLAGVKPDTQYF,TGTGCCATCAGTGGACTAGCGGGGGTCAAACCAGATACGCAGTATTTT
TRBV6-5,many,TRBJ1-2,TRBD1,CASSYFRTGNNYGYTF,TGTGCCAGCAGTTACTTCCGGACAGGGAATAACTATGGCTACACCTTC
TRBV7-9,medium-sized,TRBJ1-2,-,CASSLDAGLRSYGYTF,TGTGCCAGCAGCTTAGACGCAGGGCTTAGGAGCTATGGCTACACCTTC
TRBV7-2,medium-sized,TRBJ1-2,TRBD1,CASSSDRGDYGYTF,TGTGCCAGCAGCTCGGACAGGGGAGACTATGGCTACACCTTC
TRBV9,-,TRBJ2-5,TRBD1,CASSYSGQGGSETQYF,TGTGCCAGCAGCTACTCTGGACAGGGTGGTTCGGAGACCCAGTACTTC
TRBV20-1,few,TRBJ1-2,TRBD1,CSARSIQGARYGYTF,TGCAGTGCTAGAAGTATCCAGGGGGCTAGGTATGGCTACACCTTC
TRBV7-9,few,TRBJ1-5,-,CASSPSYRNQPQHF,TGTGCCAGCAGCCCAAGTTACAGGAATCAGCCCCAGCATTTT
TRBV9,-,TRBJ1-1,-,CASSAITGWETEAFF,TGTGCCAGCAGCGCAATCACAGGGTGGGAGACTGAAGCTTTCTTT
TRBV6-5,medium-sized,TRBJ1-3,-,CASSYSRGSGNTIYF,TGTGCCAGCAGTTACTCTAGAGGCTCTGGAAACACCATATATTTT
TRBV7-2,many,TRBJ1-3,-,CASSPWSGNTIYF,TGTGCCAGCAGCCCTTGGTCTGGAAACACCATATATTTT
TRBV5-4,-,TRBJ2-7,TRBD2,CASSLEGLAESSYEQYF,TGTGCCAGCAGCTTGGAGGGACTAGCGGAAAGCTCCTACGAGCAGTACTTC
TRBV2,few,TRBJ1-2,TRBD1,CASSAGTVVDGYTF,TGTGCCAGCAGTGCCGGGACAGTTGTCGATGGCTACACCTTC
TRBV14,medium-sized,TRBJ1-2,-,CASSLTGLATFYGYTF,TGTGCCAGCAGCCTTACAGGGCTTGCAACTTTCTATGGCTACACCTTC
TRBV14,medium-sized,TRBJ1-2,TRBD1,CASSQGDRGYYGYTF,TGTGCCAGCAGCCAAGGGGACAGGGGATACTATGGCTACACCTTC
TRBV5-6,medium-sized,TRBJ1-1,-,CASSLGMGSEAFF,TGTGCCAGCAGCTTGGGCATGGGGTCTGAAGCTTTCTTT
TRBV20-1,-,TRBJ2-7,TRBD1,CSAQPPGTGGSKTSYEQYF,TGCAGTGCCCAGCCCCCCGGGACAGGGGGTAGTAAGACGTCCTACGAGCAGTACTTC
TRBV16,-,TRBJ2-3,-,CASSQSRLVGDTQYF,TGTGCCAGCAGCCAATCGCGGCTAGTCGGGGATACGCAGTATTTT
TRBV12-3/TRBV12-4,-,TRBJ2-7,-,CASSLGGGPLQEQYF,TGTGCCAGCAGTCTCGGCGGAGGCCCACTACAAGAGCAGTACTTC
TRBV29-1,medium-sized,TRBJ1-1,-,CSVEDTGTEAFF,TGCAGCGTTGAAGATACCGGGACTGAAGCTTTCTTT
TRBV7-9,-,TRBJ2-6,TRBD1,CASSPQGAGANVLTF,TGTGCCAGCAGCCCCCAGGGGGCTGGGGCCAACGTCCTGACTTTC
TRBV7-2,medium-sized,TRBJ1-2,-,CASSLARTNYGYTF,TGTGCCAGCAGCTTAGCGCGGACTAACTATGGCTACACCTTC
TRBV20-1,many,TRBJ1-6,TRBD1,CSARTSTGADSPLHF,TGCAGTGCTAGAACCTCGACAGGGGCAGATTCACCCCTCCACTTT
TRBV19,many,TRBJ2-1,-,CASSTVSGGDFYNEQFF,TGTGCCAGTAGTACTGTCTCGGGGGGCGATTTCTACAATGAGCAGTTCTTC
TRBV7-9,medium-sized,TRBJ1-6,-,CASSFGPYNSPLHF,TGTGCCAGCAGCTTCGGACCGTATAATTCACCCCTCCACTTT
TRBV7-2,few,TRBJ1-5,TRBD1,CASSGTGNQPQHF,TGTGCCAGCAGCGGGACAGGCAATCAGCCCCAGCATTTT
TRBV6-5,medium-sized,TRBJ1-2,-,CASTLKRGSGGYTF,TGTGCCAGCACTCTCAAAAGGGGTTCCGGGGGCTACACCTTC
TRBV20-1,-,TRBJ2-1,TRBD2,CSAVTSGGANEQFF,TGCAGTGCTGTGACTAGCGGGGGGGCGAATGAGCAGTTCTTC
TRBV11-3,-,TRBJ2-1,-,CASSLERGSRGEQFF,TGTGCCAGCAGCTTAGAAAGGGGCTCCAGGGGTGAGCAGTTCTTC
TRBV20-1,few,TRBJ1-5,TRBD1,CSASKTGAGNQPQHF,TGCAGTGCTAGTAAAACAGGGGCCGGCAATCAGCCCCAGCATTTT
TRBV15,medium-sized,TRBJ1-2,-,CATSLRGGAVNYGYTF,TGTGCCACCAGCCTTCGGGGGGGGGCCGTAAACTATGGCTACACCTTC
TRBV7-2,-,TRBJ2-2,-,CASSLGVGTGELFF,TGTGCCAGCAGCTTAGGGGTGGGCACCGGGGAGCTGTTTTTT
TRBV11-2,-,TRBJ2-7,-,CASSLDLWGPRYEQYF,TGTGCCAGCAGCTTAGATTTGTGGGGGCCGAGATACGAGCAGTACTTC